This T cell receptor beta chain was captured in a study of T cell responses to AZD1222 COVID-19 vaccine. Germline assignment: CDR1 GTSNPN and CDR2 SVGIG (reference sequence). There are 13 residues in the CDR3. Between the trimmed V and J ends, which lost 1 base and 4 bases, there was a span of 10 bases. Profiled with immunoSEQ multiplex PCR; TCRdb holds only in-frame clones, not every one. The table has about 120,000 clones, about 86% seen once. Study outcomes and limitations: Mapped onto spike, vaccine-associated CD4 TCRs spanned it and were dominant at 160-218 and 743-854. Repertoires were obtained solely post-peak T cell response. Recipients of AZD1222 seropositive at baseline numbered only five or six. White British donors predominated, females outnumbered males, and clonal diversity was possibly underestimated.

Concerning this clone: Its matching antigen is unknown.

The receptor's source is an adult in good health. The genes are TRBV30 and TRBJ1-1; a weak D match, TRBD1 (6 bases). Here the sequenced sample was peripheral blood, taken on day 0 of AZD1222 vaccination. The CDR3 DNA sequence: TGTGCCTGGAGTGCGACAGGTACCACTGAAGCTTTCTTT. Encoded protein: CAWSATGTTEAFF. Combining the CDR3 with reference TRBV30 and TRBJ1-1 gives the whole variable domain SQTIHQWPATLVQPVGSPLSLECTVEGTSNPNLYWYRQAAGRGLQLLFYSVGIGQISSEVPQNLSASRPQDRQFILSSKKLLLSDSGFYLCAWSATGTTEAFFGQGTRLTVV.